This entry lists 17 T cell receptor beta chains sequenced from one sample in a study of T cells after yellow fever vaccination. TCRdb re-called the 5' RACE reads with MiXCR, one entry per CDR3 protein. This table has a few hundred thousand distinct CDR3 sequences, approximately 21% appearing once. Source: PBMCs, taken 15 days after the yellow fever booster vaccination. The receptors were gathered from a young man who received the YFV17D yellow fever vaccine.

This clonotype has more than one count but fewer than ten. CDR3 sequence reads: CASSLSGSHEQYF. CDR3 nucleotides: TGTGCCAGCAGTTTATCAGGTTCCCACGAGCAGTACTTC. This chain joins TRBV12-3 or TRBV12-4 and TRBJ2-7; D call uncertain. This CDR3 is 13 amino acids long. The V and J ends lost 2 bases and 5 bases respectively, with 10 bases between them.

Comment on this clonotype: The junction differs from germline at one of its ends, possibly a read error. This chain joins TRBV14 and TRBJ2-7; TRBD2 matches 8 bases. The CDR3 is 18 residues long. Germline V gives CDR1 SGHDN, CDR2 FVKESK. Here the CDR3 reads CASSEEGTSSLSSYEQYF. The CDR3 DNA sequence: TGTGCCAGCAGCGAAGAGGGGACTAGTTCCCTCAGCTCCTACGAGCAGTACTTC.

Here the CDR3 DNA reads TGTGCCAGCAGCCCGGAGGGCATGCGCGGGAGCTACAATGAGCAGTTCTTC. Protein sequence: CASSPEGMRGSYNEQFF. The J gene is TRBJ2-1, the V gene TRBV13; 7 bases line up with TRBD2. This CDR3 has 17 amino acids. CDR1 and CDR2 from the germline V gene are PRHDT and FYEKMQ (reference sequence). J lost 3 bases, V lost 5 bases, and 13 bases had no gene match.

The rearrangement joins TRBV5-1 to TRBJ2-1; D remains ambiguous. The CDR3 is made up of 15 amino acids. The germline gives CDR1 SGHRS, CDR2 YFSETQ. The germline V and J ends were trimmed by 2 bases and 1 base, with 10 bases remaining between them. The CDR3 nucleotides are TGCGCCAGCAGCTTAGACGAAGTTTCCTACAATGAGCAGTTCTTC. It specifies CASSLDEVSYNEQFF.

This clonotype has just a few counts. The CDR3 sequence: CASTPPPNNEQFF. CDR3 nucleotides: TGTGCCAGCACCCCACCTCCCAATAATGAGCAGTTCTTC. The chain employs TRBV7-9 and TRBJ2-1; D uncertain. CDR3 size: 13 residues. Germline lookup yields CDR1 SEHNR and CDR2 FQNEAQ (reference sequence). V lost 7 bases to trimming and J lost 7 bases, with 14 bases between them.

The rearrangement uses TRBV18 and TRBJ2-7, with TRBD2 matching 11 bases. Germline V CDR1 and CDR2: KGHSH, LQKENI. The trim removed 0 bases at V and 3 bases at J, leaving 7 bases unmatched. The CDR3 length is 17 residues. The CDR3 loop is CASSPPFSSGRFYEQYF. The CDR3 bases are TGTGCCAGCTCACCACCTTTTTCTAGCGGGAGGTTCTACGAGCAGTACTTC.

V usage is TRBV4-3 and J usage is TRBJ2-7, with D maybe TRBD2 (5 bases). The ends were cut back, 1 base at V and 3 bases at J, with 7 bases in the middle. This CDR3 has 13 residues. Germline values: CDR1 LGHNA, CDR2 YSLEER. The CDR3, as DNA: TGCGCCAGCAGCCAAGCCCGGGACTACGAGCAGTACTTC. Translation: CASSQARDYEQYF.

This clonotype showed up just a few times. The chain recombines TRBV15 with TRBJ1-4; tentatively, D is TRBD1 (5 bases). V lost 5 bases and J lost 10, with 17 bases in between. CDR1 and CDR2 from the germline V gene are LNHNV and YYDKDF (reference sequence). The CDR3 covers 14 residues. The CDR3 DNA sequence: TGTGCCACCAGCGGCGGGACTCAGAACGGAAAACTGTTTTTT. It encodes CATSGGTQNGKLFF.

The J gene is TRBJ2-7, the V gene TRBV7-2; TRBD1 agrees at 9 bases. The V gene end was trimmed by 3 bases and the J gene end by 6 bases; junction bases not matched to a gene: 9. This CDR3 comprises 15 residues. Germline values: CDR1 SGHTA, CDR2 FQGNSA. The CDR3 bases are TGTGCCAGCAGCTTGGGAATAGACAGGGGGAGCGAGCAGTACTTC. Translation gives CASSLGIDRGSEQYF.

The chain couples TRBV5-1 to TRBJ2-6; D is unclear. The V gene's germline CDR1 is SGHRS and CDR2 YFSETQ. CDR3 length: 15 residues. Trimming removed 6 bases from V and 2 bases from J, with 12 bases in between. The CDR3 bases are TGCGCCAGCACCCCTCGGCTGACTGGGGCCAACGTCCTGACTTTC. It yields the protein CASTPRLTGANVLTF.

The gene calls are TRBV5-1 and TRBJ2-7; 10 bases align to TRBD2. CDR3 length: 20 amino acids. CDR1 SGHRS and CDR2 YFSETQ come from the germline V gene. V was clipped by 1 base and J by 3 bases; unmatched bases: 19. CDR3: CASSLSSGRVGSTYFYEQYF. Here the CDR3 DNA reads TGCGCCAGCAGCTTGTCGAGCGGGAGGGTGGGGTCGACTTACTTCTACGAGCAGTACTTC.

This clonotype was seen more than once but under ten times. CDR3 sequence: CSATSGTGGFGELFF. The CDR3 region has the DNA TGCAGTGCTACATCCGGGACAGGGGGTTTCGGGGAGCTGTTTTTT. The chain recombines TRBV20-1 with TRBJ2-2; the match to TRBD1 covers 11 bases. With 4 bases clipped from V and 7 bases from J, the junction kept 8 bases outside the gene matches. The CDR3 is 15 amino acids. CDR1 DFQATT and CDR2 SNEGSKA come from the germline V gene (reference sequence).

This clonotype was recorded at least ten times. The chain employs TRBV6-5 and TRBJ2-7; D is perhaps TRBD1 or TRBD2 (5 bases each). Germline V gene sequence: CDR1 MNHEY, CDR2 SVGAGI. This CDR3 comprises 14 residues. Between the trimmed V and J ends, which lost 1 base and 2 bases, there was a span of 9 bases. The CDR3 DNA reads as TGTGCCAGCAGTTACTTCCAGGGAGCCTACGAGCAGTACTTC. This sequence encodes CASSYFQGAYEQYF.

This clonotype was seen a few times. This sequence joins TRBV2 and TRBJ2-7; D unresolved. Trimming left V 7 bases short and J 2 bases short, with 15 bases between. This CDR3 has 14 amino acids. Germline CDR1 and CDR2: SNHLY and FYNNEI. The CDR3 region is CASIQDGGPYEQYF. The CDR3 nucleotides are TGTGCCAGCATCCAGGACGGCGGACCCTACGAGCAGTACTTC.

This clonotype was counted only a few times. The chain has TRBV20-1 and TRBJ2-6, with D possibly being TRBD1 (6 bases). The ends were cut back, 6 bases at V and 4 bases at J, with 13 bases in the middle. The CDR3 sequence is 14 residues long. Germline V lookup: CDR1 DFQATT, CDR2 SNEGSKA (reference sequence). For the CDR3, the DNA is TGCAGTGCCGAAAGGGGGAAGGGGGCCAACGTCCTGACTTTC. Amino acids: CSAERGKGANVLTF.

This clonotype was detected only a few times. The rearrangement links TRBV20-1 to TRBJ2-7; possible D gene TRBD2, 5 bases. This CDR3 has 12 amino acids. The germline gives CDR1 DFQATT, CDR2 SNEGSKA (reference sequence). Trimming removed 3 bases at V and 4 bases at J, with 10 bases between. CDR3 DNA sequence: TGCAGTGCTAGGAAACTAGAATACGAGCAGTACTTC. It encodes CSARKLEYEQYF.

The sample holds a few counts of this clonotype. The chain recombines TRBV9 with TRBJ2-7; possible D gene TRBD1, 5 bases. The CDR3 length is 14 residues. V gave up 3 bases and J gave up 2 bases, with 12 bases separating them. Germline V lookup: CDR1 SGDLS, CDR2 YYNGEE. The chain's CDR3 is CASSGREGAYEQYF. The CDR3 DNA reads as TGTGCCAGCAGCGGACGAGAAGGGGCCTACGAGCAGTACTTC.